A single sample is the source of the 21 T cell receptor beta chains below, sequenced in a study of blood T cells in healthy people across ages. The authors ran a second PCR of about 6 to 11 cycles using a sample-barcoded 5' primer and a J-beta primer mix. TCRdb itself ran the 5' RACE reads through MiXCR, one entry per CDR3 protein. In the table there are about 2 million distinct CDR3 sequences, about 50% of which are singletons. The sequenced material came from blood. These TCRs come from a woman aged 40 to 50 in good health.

DNA of the CDR3: TGTGCCAGCAGCTTACTGGCCGACACCGGTCACTTATACGAGCAGTACTTC. This sequence encodes CASSLLADTGHLYEQYF. The V and J genes are TRBV7-3 and TRBJ2-5; D unclear. Gene TRBJ2-7 matches the end of the DNA better, so the J call may be wrong. CDR3 size: 17 residues. Germline CDR1 reads SGHTA; CDR2 reads FQGTGA.

The DNA of the CDR3 is TGTGCCAGCAGCCAAGTGGCAGATAATGAAAAACTGTTTTTT. This sequence encodes CASSQVADNEKLFF. V and J are TRBV3-1 and TRBJ1-4, with D hard to call. Germline CDR1 and CDR2: LGHDT and YNNKEL (reference sequence). This CDR3 is built from 14 residues. V was shortened by 1 base and J by 4 bases, with 7 bases between the two germline ends.

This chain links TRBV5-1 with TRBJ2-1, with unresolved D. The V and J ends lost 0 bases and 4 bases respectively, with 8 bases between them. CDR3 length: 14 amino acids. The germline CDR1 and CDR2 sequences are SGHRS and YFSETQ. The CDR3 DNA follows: TGCGCCAGCAGCTTGGGATACGCGTACAATGAGCAGTTCTTC. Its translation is CASSLGYAYNEQFF.

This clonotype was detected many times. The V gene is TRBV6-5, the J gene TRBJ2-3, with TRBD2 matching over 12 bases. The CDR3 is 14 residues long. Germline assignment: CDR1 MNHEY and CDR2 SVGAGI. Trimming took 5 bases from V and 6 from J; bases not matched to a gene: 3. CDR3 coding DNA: TGTGCCAGCAGTCAACTAGCGGGGGGTGATACGCAGTATTTT. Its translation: CASSQLAGGDTQYF.

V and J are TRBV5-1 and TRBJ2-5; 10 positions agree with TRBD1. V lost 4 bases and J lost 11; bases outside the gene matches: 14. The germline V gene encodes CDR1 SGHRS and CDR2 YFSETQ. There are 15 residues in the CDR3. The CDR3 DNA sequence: TGCGCCAGCAGCGCCCCGGGACAGGGGAAGTATGAGCAGTACTTC. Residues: CASSAPGQGKYEQYF.

Here the CDR3 reads CASSFSGVNTQYF. The CDR3 DNA reads TGTGCCAGCAGTTTCTCGGGAGTCAATACGCAGTATTTT. This chain joins TRBV27 and TRBJ2-3, with D possibly TRBD2 on 6 matching bases. The CDR3 totals 13 residues. The ends were cut back, 3 bases at V and 7 bases at J, with 11 bases in the middle. The germline gives CDR1 MNHEY, CDR2 SMNVEV (reference sequence).

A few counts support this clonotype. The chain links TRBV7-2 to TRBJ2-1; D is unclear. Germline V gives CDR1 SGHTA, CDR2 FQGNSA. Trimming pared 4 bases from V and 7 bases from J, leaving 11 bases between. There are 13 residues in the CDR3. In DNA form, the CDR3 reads TGTGCCAGCAGCTACTTTCTATGGAATGAGCAGTTCTTC. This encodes CASSYFLWNEQFF.

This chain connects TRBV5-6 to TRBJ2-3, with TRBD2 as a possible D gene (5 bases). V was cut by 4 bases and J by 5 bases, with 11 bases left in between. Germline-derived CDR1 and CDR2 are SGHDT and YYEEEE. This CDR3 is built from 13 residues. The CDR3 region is CASSEAGVDTQYF. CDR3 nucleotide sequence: TGTGCCAGCAGCGAGGCCGGGGTAGATACGCAGTATTTT. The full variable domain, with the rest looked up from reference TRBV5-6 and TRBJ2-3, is DAGVTQSPTHLIKTRGQQVTLRCSPKSGHDTVSWYQQALGQGPQFIFQYYEEEERQRGNFPDRFSGHQFPNYSSELNVNALLLGDSALYLCASSEAGVDTQYFGPGTRLTVL.

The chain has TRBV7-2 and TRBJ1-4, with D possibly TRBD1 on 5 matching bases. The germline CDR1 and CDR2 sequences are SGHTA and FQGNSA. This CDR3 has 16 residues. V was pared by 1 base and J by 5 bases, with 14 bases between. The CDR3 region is CASSLVGRIPNEKLFF. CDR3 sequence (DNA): TGTGCCAGCAGCTTAGTGGGGCGGATACCGAATGAAAAACTGTTTTTT.

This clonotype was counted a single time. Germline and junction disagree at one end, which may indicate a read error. CDR3 nucleotides: TGCAGTACTAGAGATACGGCGGGGGGGCGTAATGAGCAGTTCTTC. It is translated as CSTRDTAGGRNEQFF. V usage is TRBV20-1 and J usage is TRBJ2-1, with TRBD2 identical over 9 bases. CDR3 length: 15 amino acids. Germline assignment: CDR1 DFQATT and CDR2 SNEGSKA (reference sequence).

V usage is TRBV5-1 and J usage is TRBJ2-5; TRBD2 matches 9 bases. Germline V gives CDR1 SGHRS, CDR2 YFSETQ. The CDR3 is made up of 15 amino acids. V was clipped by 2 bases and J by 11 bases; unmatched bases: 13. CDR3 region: CASSFLRGGRNEQYF. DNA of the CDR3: TGCGCCAGCAGCTTTTTGCGGGGGGGCCGCAATGAGCAGTACTTC.

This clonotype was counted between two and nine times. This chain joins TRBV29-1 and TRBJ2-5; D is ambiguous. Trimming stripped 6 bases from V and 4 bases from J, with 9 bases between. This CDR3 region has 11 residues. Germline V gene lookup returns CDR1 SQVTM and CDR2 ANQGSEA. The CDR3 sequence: CSVSLVETQYF. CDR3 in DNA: TGCAGCGTCAGTCTGGTAGAGACCCAGTACTTC. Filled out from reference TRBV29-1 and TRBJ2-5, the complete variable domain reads SAVISQKPSRDICQRGTSLTIQCQVDSQVTMMFWYRQQPGQSLTLIATANQGSEATYESGFVIDKFPISRPNLTFSTLTVSNMSPEDSSIYLCSVSLVETQYFGPGTRLLVL.

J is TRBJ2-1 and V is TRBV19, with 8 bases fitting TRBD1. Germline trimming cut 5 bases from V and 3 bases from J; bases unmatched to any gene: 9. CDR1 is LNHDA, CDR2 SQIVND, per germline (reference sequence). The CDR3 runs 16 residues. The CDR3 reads CASSRVGGQVYNEQFF. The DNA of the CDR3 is TGTGCCAGTAGTCGGGTGGGGGGACAGGTCTACAATGAGCAGTTCTTC.

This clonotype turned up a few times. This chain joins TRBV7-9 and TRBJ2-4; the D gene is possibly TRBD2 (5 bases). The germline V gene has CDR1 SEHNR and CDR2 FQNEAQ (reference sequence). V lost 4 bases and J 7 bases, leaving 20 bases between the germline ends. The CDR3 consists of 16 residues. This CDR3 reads CASSSDFPRVGNIQYF. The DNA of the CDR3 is TGTGCCAGCAGCTCAGACTTTCCGCGGGTGGGGAACATTCAGTACTTC.

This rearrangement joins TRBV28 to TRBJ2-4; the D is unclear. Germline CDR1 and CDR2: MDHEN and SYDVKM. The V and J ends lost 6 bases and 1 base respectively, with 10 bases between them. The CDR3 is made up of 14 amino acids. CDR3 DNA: TGTGCCAGCAGCCCGGTATCGGCCAAAAACATTCAGTACTTC. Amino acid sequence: CASSPVSAKNIQYF.

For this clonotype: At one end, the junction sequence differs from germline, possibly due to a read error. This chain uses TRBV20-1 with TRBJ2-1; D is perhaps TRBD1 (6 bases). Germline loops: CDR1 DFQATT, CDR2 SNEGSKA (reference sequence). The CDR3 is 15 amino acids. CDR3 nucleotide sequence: TGTAGTGCTCTTCGCCGACAGGAACATTACAATGGGCAGTTCTTC. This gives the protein CSALRRQEHYNGQFF.

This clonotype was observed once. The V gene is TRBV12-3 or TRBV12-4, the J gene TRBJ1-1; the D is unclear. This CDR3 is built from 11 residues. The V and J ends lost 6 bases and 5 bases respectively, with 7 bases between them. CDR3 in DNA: TGTGCCAGCAGGAGACGGACTGAAGCTTTCTTT. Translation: CASRRRTEAFF.

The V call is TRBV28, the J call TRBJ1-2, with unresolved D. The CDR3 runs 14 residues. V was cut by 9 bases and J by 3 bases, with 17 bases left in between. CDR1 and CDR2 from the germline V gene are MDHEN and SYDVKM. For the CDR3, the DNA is TGTGCCAGTACATACCGAGGTGGAGACTATGGCTACACCTTC. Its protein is CASTYRGGDYGYTF.

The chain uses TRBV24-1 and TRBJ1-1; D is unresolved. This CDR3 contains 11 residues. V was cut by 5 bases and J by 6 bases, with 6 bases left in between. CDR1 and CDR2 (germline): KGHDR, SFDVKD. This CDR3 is CATSVDPEAFF. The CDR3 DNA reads TGTGCCACCAGTGTCGATCCTGAAGCTTTCTTT.

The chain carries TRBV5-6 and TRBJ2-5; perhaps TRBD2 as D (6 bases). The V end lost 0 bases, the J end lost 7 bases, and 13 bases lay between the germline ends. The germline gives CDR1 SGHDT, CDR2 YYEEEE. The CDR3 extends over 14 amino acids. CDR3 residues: CASSLGTDYVTQYF. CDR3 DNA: TGTGCCAGCAGCTTGGGGACGGACTATGTGACCCAGTACTTC. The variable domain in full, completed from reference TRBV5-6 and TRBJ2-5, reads DAGVTQSPTHLIKTRGQQVTLRCSPKSGHDTVSWYQQALGQGPQFIFQYYEEEERQRGNFPDRFSGHQFPNYSSELNVNALLLGDSALYLCASSLGTDYVTQYFGPGTRLLVL.

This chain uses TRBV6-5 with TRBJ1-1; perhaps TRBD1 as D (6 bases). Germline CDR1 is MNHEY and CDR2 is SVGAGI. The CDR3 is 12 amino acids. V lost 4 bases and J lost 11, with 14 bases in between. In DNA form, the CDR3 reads TGTGCCAGCAGTTTTGGGGGCTCTGGGGCTTTCTTT. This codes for CASSFGGSGAFF.